Listed below are T cell receptor beta chains from one sample, sequenced in a study of read filtering for tumor transcriptome and immune sequencing. TCRdb called the reads again in MiXCR, with one record for every CDR3 protein. The table lists about 48,000 distinct CDR3 sequences, approximately 19% of them singletons. Sequencing input: a population of CD138-negative cells sorted from bone marrow. The origin of the receptors is a donor aged 40 or older with multiple myeloma. Each CDR3 is given without its conserved first and last residue.

CDR3 | length | V
ASREGGIDEQY | 11 | TRBV28
ASKGASGSMGSTDTQY | 16 | TRBV7-2
ASSLASVSPLH | 11 | TRBV12-3/TRBV12-4
ASSLAGSYGYT | 11 | TRBV11-2
ASSFGLSGANVLT | 13 | TRBV7-6
ASSLGSGRHEQF | 12 | TRBV7-9
SVEATDYGGEQY | 12 | TRBV29-1
ASSRTSPAGGAYNEQF | 16 | TRBV6-2/TRBV6-3
ASSLISGRDEQY | 12 | TRBV5-1
ASSLATGGSGEQY | 13 | TRBV5-1
ASTPSGTGEQF | 11 | TRBV6-1
ASSLVESDTQY | 11 | TRBV7-2
ASSYSIRREQY | 11 | TRBV6-6
ASSLRGANLYEQY | 13 | TRBV27